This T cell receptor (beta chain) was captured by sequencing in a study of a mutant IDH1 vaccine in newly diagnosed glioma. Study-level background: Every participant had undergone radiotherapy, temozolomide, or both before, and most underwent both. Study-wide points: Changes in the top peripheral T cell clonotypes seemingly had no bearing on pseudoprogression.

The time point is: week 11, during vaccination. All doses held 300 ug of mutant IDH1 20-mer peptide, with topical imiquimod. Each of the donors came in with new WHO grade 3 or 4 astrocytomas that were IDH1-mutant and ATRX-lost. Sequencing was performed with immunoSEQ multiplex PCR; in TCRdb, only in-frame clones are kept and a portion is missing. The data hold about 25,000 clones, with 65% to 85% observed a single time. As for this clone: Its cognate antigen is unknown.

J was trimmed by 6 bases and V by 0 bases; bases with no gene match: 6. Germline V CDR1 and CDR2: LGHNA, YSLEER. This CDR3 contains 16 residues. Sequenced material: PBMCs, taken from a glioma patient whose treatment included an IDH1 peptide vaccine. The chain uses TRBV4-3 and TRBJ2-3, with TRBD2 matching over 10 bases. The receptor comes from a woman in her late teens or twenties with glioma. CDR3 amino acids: CASSQDLAGEGDTQYF. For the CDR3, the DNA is TGCGCCAGCAGCCAAGATCTAGCGGGAGAGGGGGATACGCAGTATTTT.